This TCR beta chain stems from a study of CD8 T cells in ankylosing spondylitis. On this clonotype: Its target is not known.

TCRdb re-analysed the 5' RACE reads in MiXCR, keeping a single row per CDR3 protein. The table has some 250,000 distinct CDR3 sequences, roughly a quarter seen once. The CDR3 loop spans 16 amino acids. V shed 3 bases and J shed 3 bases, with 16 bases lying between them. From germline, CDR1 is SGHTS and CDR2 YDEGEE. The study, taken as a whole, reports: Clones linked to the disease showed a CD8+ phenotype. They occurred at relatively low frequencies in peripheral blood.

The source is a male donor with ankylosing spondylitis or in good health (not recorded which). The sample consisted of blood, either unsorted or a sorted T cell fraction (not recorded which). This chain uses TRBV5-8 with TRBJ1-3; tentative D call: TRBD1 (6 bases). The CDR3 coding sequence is TGTGCCAGCAGCTCGATGACAGGCTTGATTGGAAACACCATATATTTT. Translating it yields CASSSMTGLIGNTIYF.